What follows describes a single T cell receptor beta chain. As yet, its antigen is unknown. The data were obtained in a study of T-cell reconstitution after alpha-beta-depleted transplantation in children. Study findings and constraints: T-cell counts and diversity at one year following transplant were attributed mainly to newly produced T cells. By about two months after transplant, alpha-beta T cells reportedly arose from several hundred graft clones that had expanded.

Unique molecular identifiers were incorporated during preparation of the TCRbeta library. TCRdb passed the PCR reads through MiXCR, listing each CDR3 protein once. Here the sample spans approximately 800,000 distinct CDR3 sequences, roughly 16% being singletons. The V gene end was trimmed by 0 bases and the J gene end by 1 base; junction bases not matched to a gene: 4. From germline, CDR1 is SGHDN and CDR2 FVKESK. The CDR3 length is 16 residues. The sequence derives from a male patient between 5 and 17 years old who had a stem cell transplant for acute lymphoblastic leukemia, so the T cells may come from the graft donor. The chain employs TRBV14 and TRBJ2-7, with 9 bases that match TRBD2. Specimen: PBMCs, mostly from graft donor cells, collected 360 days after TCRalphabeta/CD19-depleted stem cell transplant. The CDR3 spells CASSQDPTSGSYEQYF. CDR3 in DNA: TGTGCCAGCAGCCAAGATCCCACTAGCGGGTCCTACGAGCAGTACTTC.